This T cell receptor (beta chain) is from a study of blood T cell repertoires in COVID-19. Study details: Sources were T cells, B-cell-depleted T cells, or PBMCs; the material itself was cDNA or gDNA.

The CDR3 length is 13 residues. Trimming pared 4 bases from V and 1 base from J, leaving 7 bases between. Here immunoSEQ multiplex PCR was the method, and the copy in TCRdb shows in-frame clones only, minus some. This table holds around 150,000 clones, approximately 80% found once. This rearrangement joins TRBV12-3 or TRBV12-4 to TRBJ1-1, with no clear D. The specimen was peripheral blood. This receptor was taken from a woman older than 75 with active or convalescent COVID-19. The CDR3 DNA sequence: TGTGCCAGCAGTTGGGGAGAGAACACTGAAGCTTTCTTT. Its translation is CASSWGENTEAFF.